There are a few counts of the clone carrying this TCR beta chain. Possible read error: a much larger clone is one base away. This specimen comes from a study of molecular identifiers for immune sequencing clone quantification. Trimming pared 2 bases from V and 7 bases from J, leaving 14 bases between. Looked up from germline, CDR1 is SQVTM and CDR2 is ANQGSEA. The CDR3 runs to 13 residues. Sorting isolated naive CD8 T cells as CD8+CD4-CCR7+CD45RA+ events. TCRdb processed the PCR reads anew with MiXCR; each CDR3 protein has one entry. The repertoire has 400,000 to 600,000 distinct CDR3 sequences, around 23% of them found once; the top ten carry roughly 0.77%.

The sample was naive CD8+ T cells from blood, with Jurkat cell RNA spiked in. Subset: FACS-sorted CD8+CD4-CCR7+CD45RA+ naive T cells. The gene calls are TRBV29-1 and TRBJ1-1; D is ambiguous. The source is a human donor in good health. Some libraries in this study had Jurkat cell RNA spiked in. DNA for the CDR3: TGCAGCGTTGAAAAGGCAGGCGATTTTGAAGCTTTCTTT. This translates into CSVEKAGDFEAFF.